What follows are 32 T cell receptor beta chains derived from one specimen sequenced in a study of cytomegalovirus exposure and HLA in healthy donors. PCR involved 60 Vbeta and 13 Jbeta primers. TCRdb's table, derived via immunoSEQ multiplex PCR, lists solely in-frame clones and lacks some. This sample has 200,000 or so clones, with roughly 80% found just once. Material for sequencing was PBMCs. These receptors were obtained from a man aged 50 to 59 in good health and CMV-seronegative.

V is TRBV4-3 and J is TRBJ2-1; D might be TRBD1 (6 bases). The CDR3 runs to 18 residues. Looked up from germline, CDR1 is LGHNA and CDR2 is YSLEER. Between the trimmed V and J ends, which lost 0 bases and 3 bases, there was a span of 18 bases. CDR3 protein: CASSQDGAWAGVYNEQFF. CDR3 DNA sequence: TGCGCCAGCAGCCAAGATGGGGCTTGGGCAGGGGTCTACAATGAGCAGTTCTTC.

This rearrangement joins TRBV4-3 to TRBJ1-6; D ambiguous. Germline V gene lookup returns CDR1 LGHNA and CDR2 YSLEER. The CDR3 spans 14 residues. The germline V and J ends were trimmed by 0 bases and 7 bases, with 7 bases remaining between them. The CDR3 DNA sequence: TGCGCCAGCAGCCAAGAAGGGAGAAATTCACCCCTCCACTTT. Protein product: CASSQEGRNSPLHF.

This chain connects TRBV2 to TRBJ2-2; 8 bases are a match to TRBD2. The V segment lost 1 base and the J segment 0 bases; nucleotides outside the gene matches: 10. Germline-derived CDR1 and CDR2 are SNHLY and FYNNEI. The length of the CDR3 is 19 residues. For the CDR3, the DNA is TGTGCCAGCAGTGAAGATTTAGCGGGGAGTCCCACGAACACCGGGGAGCTGTTTTTT. It yields the protein CASSEDLAGSPTNTGELFF. Full variable domain (remainder filled in from reference TRBV2 and TRBJ2-2): EPEVTQTPSHQVTQMGQEVILRCVPISNHLYFYWYRQILGQKVEFLVSFYNNEISEKSEIFDDQFSVERPDGSNFTLKIRSTKLEDSAMYFCASSEDLAGSPTNTGELFFGEGSRLTVL.

The gene calls are TRBV7-2 and TRBJ2-1, with 8 bases lining up with TRBD1. The CDR3 sequence is 15 residues long. J lost 3 bases, V lost 1 base, and 2 bases had no gene match. Germline V lookup: CDR1 SGHTA, CDR2 FQGNSA. The CDR3 DNA reads as TGTGCCAGCAGCTTAGGGACAGGGAGCTACAATGAGCAGTTCTTC. Translation: CASSLGTGSYNEQFF. Drawing the rest from reference TRBV7-2 and TRBJ2-1, the complete variable domain is GAGVSQSPSNKVTEKGKDVELRCDPISGHTALYWYRQSLGQGLEFLIYFQGNSAPDKSGLPSDRFSAERTGGSVSTLTIQRTQQEDSAVYLCASSLGTGSYNEQFFGPGTRLTVL.

This chain joins TRBV4-2 and TRBJ2-5; possibly TRBD1 for D (5 bases). V shed 5 bases and J shed 2 bases, with 12 bases lying between them. CDR1 and CDR2 from the germline V gene are LGHNA and YNFKEQ. CDR3 length: 14 amino acids. The CDR3 here is CASSKSDSQETQYF. CDR3 coding DNA: TGTGCCAGCAGCAAATCCGACAGTCAAGAGACCCAGTACTTC.

This chain connects TRBV6-5 to TRBJ2-7; tentative D call: TRBD2 (6 bases). CDR3 length equals 16 residues. V lost 4 bases to trimming and J lost 1 base, with 17 bases between them. Germline CDR1 MNHEY, CDR2 SVGAGI. The CDR3 spells CASSSNSGTGSYEQYF. As DNA, the CDR3 is TGTGCCAGCAGTTCAAATTCCGGGACTGGATCCTACGAGCAGTACTTC.

The count of this clone is one. The chain has TRBV14 and TRBJ1-1; 9 nucleotides line up with TRBD1. The J segment lost 11 bases and the V segment lost 0 bases, leaving 19 bases of the junction unmatched. The length of the CDR3 is 18 residues. From germline, CDR1 is SGHDN and CDR2 FVKESK. CDR3 nucleotide sequence: TGTGCCAGCAGCCAAGAGTGGGACAGGGCAAAGGGAATGGGTAAGGCTTTCTTT. Translation: CASSQEWDRAKGMGKAFF.

This clone has just a few counts. The CDR3 loop is CASSKTAGGTDTQYF. CDR3 in DNA: TGTGCCAGCAGCAAGACCGCGGGGGGCACAGATACGCAGTATTTT. This sequence joins TRBV6-1 and TRBJ2-3; 7 bases line up with TRBD2. The germline gives CDR1 MNHNS, CDR2 SASEGT. This CDR3 is 15 amino acids long. V dropped 6 bases and J dropped 1; count of bases not matched to a gene: 7.

The chain is built from TRBV6-5 and TRBJ1-6; 7 positions agree with TRBD1. CDR3 length equals 15 residues. The junction had 6 bases not matched to a gene; V was cut back by 4 bases and J by 6 bases. Germline V gene data show CDR1 as MNHEY and CDR2 as SVGAGI. CDR3 sequence reads: CASSWDRAGNSPLHF. The CDR3 nucleotides are TGTGCCAGCAGTTGGGACAGAGCCGGTAATTCACCCCTCCACTTT.

The rearrangement links TRBV5-1 to TRBJ1-4; 7 nucleotides align to TRBD1. V lost 3 bases to trimming and J lost 5 bases; unmatched junction nucleotides: 7. CDR3 length: 15 amino acids. Looked up from germline, CDR1 is SGHRS and CDR2 is YFSETQ. DNA for the CDR3: TGCGCCAGCAGCTGGGTGACAGGGAAGAATGAAAAACTGTTTTTT. Residues: CASSWVTGKNEKLFF.

The rearrangement links TRBV7-3 to TRBJ1-2, with D possibly being TRBD1 (5 bases). Germline lookup yields CDR1 SGHTA and CDR2 FQGTGA. The CDR3 is made up of 15 amino acids. Between the trimmed V and J ends, which lost 0 bases and 5 bases, there was a span of 13 bases. The CDR3 DNA reads TGTGCCAGCAGCTTAACGTCTACCCGGGGGTATGGCTACACCTTC. Amino acid sequence: CASSLTSTRGYGYTF.

The sample holds a few counts of this clone. The V call is TRBV30, the J call TRBJ1-1; D ambiguous. CDR1 is GTSNPN, CDR2 SVGIG, per germline (reference sequence). V lost 4 bases and J 3 bases, leaving 12 bases between the germline ends. The CDR3 runs to 13 residues. The chain's CDR3 is CAWNRDLDTEAFF. Written as DNA, the CDR3 is TGTGCCTGGAATAGAGATTTGGACACTGAAGCTTTCTTT.

The chain employs TRBV19 and TRBJ1-1; 9 bases agree with TRBD1. This CDR3 spans 15 amino acids. Per the germline V gene, CDR1 is LNHDA and CDR2 is SQIVND (reference sequence). V was pared by 5 bases and J by 3 bases, with 7 bases of the junction left unmatched. In nucleotides, the CDR3 is TGTGCCAGTAGTGTTACAGGGGGCGGGTACACTGAAGCTTTCTTT. It yields the protein CASSVTGGGYTEAFF.

V usage is TRBV6-5 and J usage is TRBJ2-7, with unresolved D. CDR3 length: 14 residues. The V and J ends lost 6 bases and 5 bases respectively, with 17 bases between them. CDR1 and CDR2 from the germline V gene are MNHEY and SVGAGI. Here the CDR3 reads CASSRVLPPDEQYF. The DNA for the CDR3 is TGTGCCAGCAGCCGGGTCCTTCCGCCAGACGAGCAGTACTTC.

This clone was recorded once. This sequence joins TRBV20-1 and TRBJ2-5; a weak D match, TRBD2 (6 bases). The tail of the sequence fits TRBJ2-7 better, so the J call may be wrong. The CDR3 is 11 residues long. Germline-derived CDR1 and CDR2 are DFQATT and SNEGSKA (reference sequence). DNA of the CDR3: TGCAGTGCGGAGGGGAGCTACGAGCAGTACTTC. Protein: CSAEGSYEQYF.

The V gene is TRBV11-2, the J gene TRBJ1-3; 7 bases agree with TRBD1. The CDR3 has 16 residues. J lost 0 bases, V lost 5 bases, and 7 bases had no gene match. Germline CDR1 and CDR2: SGHAT and FQNNGV. In DNA, the CDR3 is TGTGCCAGCAGCAGACAGGGCCCAAACTCTGGAAACACCATATATTTT. Its protein product is CASSRQGPNSGNTIYF.

This chain connects TRBV9 to TRBJ1-1; tentative D call: TRBD1 (5 bases). Germline-derived CDR1 and CDR2 are SGDLS and YYNGEE. The CDR3 loop spans 14 amino acids. The V gene lost 4 bases and the J gene lost 6 bases, with 16 bases spanning the gap. The chain's CDR3 is CASSFLPGGSEAFF. CDR3 DNA sequence: TGTGCCAGCAGCTTCCTCCCGGGGGGTTCTGAAGCTTTCTTT.

The V call is TRBV12-5, the J call TRBJ2-2; maybe TRBD2 (6 bases). CDR3 size: 16 residues. CDR1 and CDR2 (germline): LGHNT, FRNRAP. The V and J ends lost 1 base and 6 bases respectively, with 15 bases between them. CDR3 in DNA: TGTGCTAGTGGTTTGGCCTCCGGGACTGGGTCCGGGGAGCTGTTTTTT. Its translation is CASGLASGTGSGELFF.

J is TRBJ2-6 and V is TRBV7-9; the D is unclear. V dropped 6 bases and J dropped 4 bases, with 7 bases sitting between them. The germline V gene has CDR1 SEHNR and CDR2 FQNEAQ (reference sequence). The CDR3 spans 13 residues. This CDR3 is CASSSAGANVLTF. CDR3 coding DNA: TGTGCCAGCAGTTCTGCGGGGGCCAACGTCCTGACTTTC.

The V call is TRBV4-1, the J call TRBJ1-4; 10 bases fit TRBD1. The ends lost 3 bases at V and 7 bases at J; junction bases unmatched: 8. Germline CDR1 reads MGHRA; CDR2 reads YSYEKL. The CDR3 totals 16 residues. DNA for the CDR3: TGCGCCAGCAGCCAGAATCCGACAGGGGGCGGTGAAAAACTGTTTTTT. Protein product: CASSQNPTGGGEKLFF.

This chain links TRBV5-5 with TRBJ2-3; a possible D gene is TRBD1 (6 bases). Trimming pared 2 bases from V and 6 bases from J, leaving 13 bases between. The CDR3 runs to 14 residues. Germline CDR1 reads SGHKS; CDR2 reads YYEKEE (reference sequence). CDR3 nucleotides: TGTGCCAGCAGCTTAGGGGGATTTGGGGATACGCAGTATTTT. Translating it yields CASSLGGFGDTQYF.

V gene TRBV5-6 combines with J gene TRBJ2-4, with 9 positions matching TRBD1. Germline CDR1 SGHDT, CDR2 YYEEEE. With V trimmed by 2 bases and J by 7 bases, 7 bases remained unmatched. The CDR3 extends over 15 amino acids. Here the CDR3 reads CASSFSGQGRNIQYF. The CDR3 DNA reads as TGTGCCAGCAGCTTCTCGGGACAGGGACGGAACATTCAGTACTTC.

Only a few counts were recorded for this clone. The genes are TRBV4-1 and TRBJ1-2, with D hard to call. The V gene's germline CDR1 is MGHRA and CDR2 YSYEKL. The CDR3 spans 15 residues. Deletions cut 1 base from V and 4 bases from J, with 13 bases between. The CDR3 reads CASSQGEDWSYGYTF. CDR3 coding DNA: TGCGCCAGCAGCCAAGGGGAGGACTGGAGCTATGGCTACACCTTC.

V is TRBV11-2 and J is TRBJ1-6; D may be TRBD1 (5 bases). Germline CDR1 and CDR2: SGHAT and FQNNGV. The CDR3 loop spans 11 amino acids. The germline V and J ends were trimmed by 2 bases and 12 bases, with 5 bases remaining between them. DNA of the CDR3: TGTGCCAGCAGCTTAAGGGGACCCCTCCACTTT. It is translated as CASSLRGPLHF.

J is TRBJ1-5 and V is TRBV28; a possible D gene is TRBD1 (6 bases). Deletions cut 5 bases from V and 1 base from J, with 18 bases between. CDR1 is MDHEN, CDR2 SYDVKM, per germline. This CDR3 has 17 residues. The CDR3 sequence: CASSTPPGVRSNQPQHF. CDR3 sequence (DNA): TGTGCCAGCAGTACGCCTCCAGGGGTTAGGAGCAATCAGCCCCAGCATTTT.

The chain has TRBV7-6 and TRBJ1-4; 10 bases line up with TRBD1. V gave up 2 bases and J gave up 12 bases; unmatched junction bases: 12. Germline-derived CDR1 and CDR2 are SGHVS and FNYEAQ. The CDR3 length is 16 residues. The CDR3 coding sequence is TGTGCCAGCAGCTTAAAGTCGGGACAGGGGAAGAGGGAACTGTTTTTT. It is translated as CASSLKSGQGKRELFF.

This clone appeared a few times. The chain uses TRBV27 and TRBJ2-2; TRBD2 matches at 9 bases. The CDR3 consists of 19 residues. V was clipped by 0 bases and J by 2 bases; unmatched bases: 10. The germline V gene encodes CDR1 MNHEY and CDR2 SMNVEV (reference sequence). CDR3 nucleotides: TGTGCCAGCAGTTTATCTGGGATCAGCGGGGGGCGAAACACCGGGGAGCTGTTTTTT. Encoded protein: CASSLSGISGGRNTGELFF.

This clone was seen only once. V gene TRBV25-1 combines with J gene TRBJ1-6, with 11 bases lining up with TRBD1. Germline lookup yields CDR1 MGHDK and CDR2 SYGVNS. This CDR3 has 14 amino acids. After removal of 3 bases from V and 8 bases from J, the junction contained 0 bases not matched to a gene. The CDR3 protein is CASSEDRGHSPLHF. The CDR3 DNA reads as TGTGCCAGCAGTGAGGACAGGGGGCATTCACCCCTCCACTTT.

This clone was recorded once. This chain connects TRBV23-1 to TRBJ2-7, with TRBD1 matching over 7 bases. TRBV23-1 is known as an ORF, though its function is uncertain. V shed 3 bases and J 0 bases; nucleotides not matched to a gene: 5. The CDR3 runs 15 residues. In nucleotides, the CDR3 is TGCGCCAGCAGTCACCCGGACAGGTACTCCTACGAGCAGTACTTC. Translation: CASSHPDRYSYEQYF.

This chain uses TRBV27 with TRBJ1-5; D is possibly TRBD1 (5 bases). The V end lost 4 bases, the J end lost 4 bases, and 11 bases lay between the germline ends. This CDR3 is 14 amino acids long. CDR1 is MNHEY and CDR2 is SMNVEV in the germline V gene (reference sequence). The CDR3 here is CASSSRVGNQPQHF. CDR3 in DNA: TGTGCCAGCAGTTCCAGGGTGGGGAATCAGCCCCAGCATTTT.

This chain links TRBV11-2 with TRBJ2-2; maybe TRBD1 (6 bases). The CDR3 extends over 15 amino acids. The germline gives CDR1 SGHAT, CDR2 FQNNGV. Trimming shortened V by 7 bases and J by 0 bases, and 12 bases separated the two germline ends. The CDR3 region has the DNA TGTGCCAGCAAATTCGGGACACCGAACACCGGGGAGCTGTTTTTT. Protein sequence: CASKFGTPNTGELFF.

The chain uses TRBV5-4 and TRBJ2-7, with D perhaps TRBD2 (5 bases). V was shortened by 0 bases and J by 3 bases, with 7 bases between the two germline ends. The CDR3 runs to 13 residues. CDR1 is SGHNT, CDR2 YYREEE, per germline (reference sequence). CDR3 nucleotide sequence: TGTGCCAGCAGCTTGGGGGCGGGCTACGAGCAGTACTTC. Translation gives CASSLGAGYEQYF.